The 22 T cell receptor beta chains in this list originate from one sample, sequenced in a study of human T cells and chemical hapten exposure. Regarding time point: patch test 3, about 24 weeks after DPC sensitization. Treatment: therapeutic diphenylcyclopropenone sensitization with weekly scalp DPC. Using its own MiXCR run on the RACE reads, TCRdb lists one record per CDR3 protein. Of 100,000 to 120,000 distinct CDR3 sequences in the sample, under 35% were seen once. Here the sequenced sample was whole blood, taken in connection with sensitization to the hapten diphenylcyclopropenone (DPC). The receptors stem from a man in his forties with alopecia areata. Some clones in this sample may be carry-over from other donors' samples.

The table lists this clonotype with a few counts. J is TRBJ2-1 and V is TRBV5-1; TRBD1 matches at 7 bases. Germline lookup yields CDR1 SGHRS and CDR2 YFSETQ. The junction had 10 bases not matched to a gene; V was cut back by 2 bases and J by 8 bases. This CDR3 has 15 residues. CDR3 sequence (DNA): TGCGCCAGCAGCTTCGTGAATACAGGGGCATATGAGCAGTTCTTC. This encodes CASSFVNTGAYEQFF. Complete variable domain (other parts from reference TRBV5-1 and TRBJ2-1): KAGVTQTPRYLIKTRGQQVTLSCSPISGHRSVSWYQQTPGQGLQFLFEYFSETQRNKGNFPGRFSGRQFSNSRSEMNVSTLELGDSALYLCASSFVNTGAYEQFFGPGTRLTVL.

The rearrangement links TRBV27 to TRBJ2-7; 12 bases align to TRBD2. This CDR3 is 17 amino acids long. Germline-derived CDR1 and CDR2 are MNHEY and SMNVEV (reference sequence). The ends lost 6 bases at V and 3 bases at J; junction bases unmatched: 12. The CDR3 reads CASSTRLAGEGSYEQYV. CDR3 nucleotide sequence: TGTGCCAGCAGCACCCGACTAGCGGGAGAGGGTAGCTACGAGCAGTACGTC.

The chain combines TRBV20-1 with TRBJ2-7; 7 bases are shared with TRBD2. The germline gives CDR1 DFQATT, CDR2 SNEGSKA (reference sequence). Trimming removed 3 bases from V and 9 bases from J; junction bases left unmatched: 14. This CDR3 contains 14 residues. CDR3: CSASPRGERSPQYF. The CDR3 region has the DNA TGCAGTGCTAGCCCCCGGGGGGAGAGGTCCCCGCAGTACTTC.

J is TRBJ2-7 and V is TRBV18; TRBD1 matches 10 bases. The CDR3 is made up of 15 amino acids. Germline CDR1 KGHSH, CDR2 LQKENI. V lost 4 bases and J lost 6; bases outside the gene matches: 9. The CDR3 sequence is CASSRAGTGAFEQYF. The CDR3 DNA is TGTGCCAGCTCACGGGCCGGGACAGGGGCTTTCGAGCAGTACTTC.

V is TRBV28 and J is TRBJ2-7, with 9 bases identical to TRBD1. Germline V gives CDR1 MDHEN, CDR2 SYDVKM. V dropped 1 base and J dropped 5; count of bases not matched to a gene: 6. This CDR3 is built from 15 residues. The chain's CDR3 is CASSLSGTGPNEQYF. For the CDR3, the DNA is TGTGCCAGCAGTTTATCCGGGACAGGGCCCAACGAGCAGTACTTC.

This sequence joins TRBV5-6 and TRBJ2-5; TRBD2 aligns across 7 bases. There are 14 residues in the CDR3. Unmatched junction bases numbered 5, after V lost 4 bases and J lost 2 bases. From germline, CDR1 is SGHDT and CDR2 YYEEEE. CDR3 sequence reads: CASSTGTIQETQYF. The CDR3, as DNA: TGTGCCAGCAGCACCGGGACTATACAAGAGACCCAGTACTTC.

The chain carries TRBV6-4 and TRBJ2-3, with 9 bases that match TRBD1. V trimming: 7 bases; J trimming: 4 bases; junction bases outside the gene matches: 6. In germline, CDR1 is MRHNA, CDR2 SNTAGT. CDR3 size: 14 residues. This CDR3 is CASKLDRGSDTQYF. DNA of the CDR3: TGTGCCAGCAAATTGGACAGGGGTTCAGATACGCAGTATTTT.

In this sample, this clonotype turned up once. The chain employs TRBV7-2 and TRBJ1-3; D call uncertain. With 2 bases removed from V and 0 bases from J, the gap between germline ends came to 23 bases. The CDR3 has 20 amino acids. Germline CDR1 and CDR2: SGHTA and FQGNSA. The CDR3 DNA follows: TGTGCCAGCAGCTTACATGGAGGAACAGCAGTAACTATCTCTGGAAACACCATATATTTT. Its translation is CASSLHGGTAVTISGNTIYF.

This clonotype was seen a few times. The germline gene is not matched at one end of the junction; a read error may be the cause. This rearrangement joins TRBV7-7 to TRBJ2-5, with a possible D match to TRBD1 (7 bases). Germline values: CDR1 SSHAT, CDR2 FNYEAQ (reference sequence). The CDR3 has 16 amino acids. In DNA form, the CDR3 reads TGTGCTAGCAGCAGGACAAACAGGGGAGGACAAGAGACCCAGTACTTC. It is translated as CASSRTNRGGQETQYF.

CDR3 protein: CAWSPGYSEDTQYF. For the CDR3, the DNA is TGTGCCTGGAGTCCGGGATATAGCGAAGATACGCAGTATTTT. The V call is TRBV30, the J call TRBJ2-3; possibly TRBD2 for D (5 bases). Germline assignment: CDR1 GTSNPN and CDR2 SVGIG (reference sequence). V was cut by 2 bases and J by 5 bases, with 14 bases left in between. The CDR3 length is 14 residues.

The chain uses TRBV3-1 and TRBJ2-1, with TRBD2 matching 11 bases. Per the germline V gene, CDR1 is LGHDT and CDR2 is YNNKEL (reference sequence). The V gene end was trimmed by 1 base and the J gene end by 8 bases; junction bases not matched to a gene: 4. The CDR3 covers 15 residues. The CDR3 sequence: CASSQGTSGWYEQFF. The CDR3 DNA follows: TGTGCCAGCAGCCAAGGGACTAGCGGGTGGTATGAGCAGTTCTTC.

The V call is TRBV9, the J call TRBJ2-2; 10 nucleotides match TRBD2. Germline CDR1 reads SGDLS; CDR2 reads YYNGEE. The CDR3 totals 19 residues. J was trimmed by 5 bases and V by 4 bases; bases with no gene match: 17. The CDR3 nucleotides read TGTGCCAGCAGCAAGGGACTAGCGAGACTCCTTACGCAAACCGGGGAGCTGTTTTTT. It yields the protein CASSKGLARLLTQTGELFF.

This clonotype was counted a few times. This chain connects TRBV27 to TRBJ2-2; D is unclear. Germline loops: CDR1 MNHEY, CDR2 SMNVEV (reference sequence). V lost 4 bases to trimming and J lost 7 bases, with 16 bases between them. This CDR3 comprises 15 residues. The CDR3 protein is CASSSGQAQGGELFF. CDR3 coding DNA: TGTGCCAGCAGTTCCGGCCAGGCTCAAGGCGGGGAGCTGTTTTTT.

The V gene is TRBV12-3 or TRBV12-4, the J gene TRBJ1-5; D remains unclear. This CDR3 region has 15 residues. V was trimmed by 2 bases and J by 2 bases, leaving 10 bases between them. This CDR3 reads CASSLLGSGNQPQHF. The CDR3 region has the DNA TGTGCCAGCAGTTTACTAGGGTCAGGCAATCAGCCCCAGCATTTT.

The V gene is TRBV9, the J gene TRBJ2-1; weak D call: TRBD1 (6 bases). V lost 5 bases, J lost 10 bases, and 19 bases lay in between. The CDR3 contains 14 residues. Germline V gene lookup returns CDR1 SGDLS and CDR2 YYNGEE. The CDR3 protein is CASSAQGSGREQFF. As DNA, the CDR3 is TGTGCCAGCAGTGCACAGGGATCAGGCAGAGAGCAGTTCTTC.

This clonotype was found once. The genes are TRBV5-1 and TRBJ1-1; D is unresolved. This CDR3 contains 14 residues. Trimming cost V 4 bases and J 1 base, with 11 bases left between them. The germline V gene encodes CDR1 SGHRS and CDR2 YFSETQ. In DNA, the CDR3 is TGCGCCAGCAGCCTGGACGGCTGGAACACTGAAGCTTTCTTT. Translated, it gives CASSLDGWNTEAFF. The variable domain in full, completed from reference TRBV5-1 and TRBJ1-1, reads KAGVTQTPRYLIKTRGQQVTLSCSPISGHRSVSWYQQTPGQGLQFLFEYFSETQRNKGNFPGRFSGRQFSNSRSEMNVSTLELGDSALYLCASSLDGWNTEAFFGQGTRLTVV.

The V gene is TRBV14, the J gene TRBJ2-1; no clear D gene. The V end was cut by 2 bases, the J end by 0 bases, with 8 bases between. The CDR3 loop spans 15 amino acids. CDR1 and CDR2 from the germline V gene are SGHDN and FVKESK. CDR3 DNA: TGTGCCAGCAGCCAAACGCTGGTCTCCTACAATGAGCAGTTCTTC. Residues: CASSQTLVSYNEQFF.

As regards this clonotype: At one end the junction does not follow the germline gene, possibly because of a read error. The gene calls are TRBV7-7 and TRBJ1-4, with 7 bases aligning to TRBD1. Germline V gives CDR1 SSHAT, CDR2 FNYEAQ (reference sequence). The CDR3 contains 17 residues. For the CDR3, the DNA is TGTGCTAGCAGCCCAGACTACAGGGGAGCGGCTAATGAAAAACTGTTTTTT. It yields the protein CASSPDYRGAANEKLFF.

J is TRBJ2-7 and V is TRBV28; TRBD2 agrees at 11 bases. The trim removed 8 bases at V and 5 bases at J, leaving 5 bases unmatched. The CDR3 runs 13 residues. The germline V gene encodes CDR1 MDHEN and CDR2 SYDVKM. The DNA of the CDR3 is TGTGCCAGCGAGGGGACTAGCGGCCACGAGCAGTACTTC. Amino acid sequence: CASEGTSGHEQYF.

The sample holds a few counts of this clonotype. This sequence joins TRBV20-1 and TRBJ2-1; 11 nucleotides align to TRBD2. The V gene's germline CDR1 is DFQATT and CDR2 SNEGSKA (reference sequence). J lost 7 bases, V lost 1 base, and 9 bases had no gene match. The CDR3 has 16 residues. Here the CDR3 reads CSARGNLAGGRNEQFF. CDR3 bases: TGCAGTGCTAGAGGGAATCTAGCGGGAGGTAGGAATGAGCAGTTCTTC.

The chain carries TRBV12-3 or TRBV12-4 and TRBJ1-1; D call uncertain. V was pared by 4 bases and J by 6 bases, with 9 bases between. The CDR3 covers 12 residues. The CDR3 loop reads CASSSRVSEAFF. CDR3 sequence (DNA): TGTGCCAGCAGTTCCCGAGTTTCTGAAGCTTTCTTT.

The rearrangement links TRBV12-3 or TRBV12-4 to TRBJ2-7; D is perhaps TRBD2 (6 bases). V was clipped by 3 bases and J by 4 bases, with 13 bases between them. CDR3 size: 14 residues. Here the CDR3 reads CASSLSGAGYEQYV. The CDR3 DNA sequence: TGTGCCAGCAGTTTGTCCGGGGCGGGATACGAGCAGTACGTC.